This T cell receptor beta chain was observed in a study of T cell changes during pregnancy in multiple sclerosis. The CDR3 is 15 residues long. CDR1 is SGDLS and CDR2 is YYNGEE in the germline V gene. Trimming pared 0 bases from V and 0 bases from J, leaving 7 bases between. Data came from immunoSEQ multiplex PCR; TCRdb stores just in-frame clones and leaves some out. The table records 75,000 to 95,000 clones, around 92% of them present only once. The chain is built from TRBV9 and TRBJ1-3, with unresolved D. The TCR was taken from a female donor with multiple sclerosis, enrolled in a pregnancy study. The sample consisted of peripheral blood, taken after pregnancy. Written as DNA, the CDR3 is TGTGCCAGCAGCGTAGGTACAGCCTCTGGAAACACCATATATTTT. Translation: CASSVGTASGNTIYF.